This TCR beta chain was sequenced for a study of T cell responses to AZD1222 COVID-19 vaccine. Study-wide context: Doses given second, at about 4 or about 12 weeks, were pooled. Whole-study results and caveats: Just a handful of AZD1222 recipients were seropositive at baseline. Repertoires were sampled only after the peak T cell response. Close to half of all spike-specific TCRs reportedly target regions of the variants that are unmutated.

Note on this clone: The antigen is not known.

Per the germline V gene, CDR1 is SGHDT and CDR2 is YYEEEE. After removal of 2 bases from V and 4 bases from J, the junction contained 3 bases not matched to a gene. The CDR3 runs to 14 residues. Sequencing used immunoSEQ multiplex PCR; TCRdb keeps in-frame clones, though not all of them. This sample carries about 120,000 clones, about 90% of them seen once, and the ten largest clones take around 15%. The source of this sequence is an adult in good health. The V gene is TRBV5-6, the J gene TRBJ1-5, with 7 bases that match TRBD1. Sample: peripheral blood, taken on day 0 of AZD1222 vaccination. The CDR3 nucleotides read TGTGCCAGCAGCTTAACACAGGGGAATCAGCCCCAGCATTTT. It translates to CASSLTQGNQPQHF.